This TCR beta chain was captured in a study of regulatory T cells in long-lasting Graves disease. CDR3-region Arm-PCR and iRepertoire HTBI primers produced the TCR beta libraries. From the multiplex PCR reads, TCRdb called clonotypes with MiXCR, one entry per CDR3 protein. Of 400,000 to 500,000 distinct CDR3 sequences listed, around 21% are singletons. Trimming removed 4 bases from V and 7 bases from J, with 13 bases in between. This CDR3 has 12 residues. Per the germline V gene, CDR1 is DFQATT and CDR2 is SNEGSKA (reference sequence). Broader study findings: Patients with persistent disease shared 2,900 or so public clonotypes, outpacing the approximately 920 shared by new patients. Accuracy may have suffered from the small sample size. There was favoring of TRBV28, TRBJ1-2 and TRBJ2-5 in persistent disease.

The sample holds a few counts of this clonotype. What it recognizes is unknown. Time point meaning: persistent/refractory GD, antithyroid drugs over 5 years with positive TRAb. Making the TCR library involved RNA that had been extracted from PBMCs. The guidelines of the American Thyroid Association were the basis for diagnosing Graves' disease. The chain has TRBV20-1 and TRBJ1-1, with D possibly matching TRBD1 (5 bases). The TCR sequence derives from a female donor with Graves disease. The sequenced sample was peripheral blood mononuclear cells (PBMCs), obtained when the disease was refractory, from a patient treated with antithyroid drugs. CDR3 nucleotide sequence: TGCAGTGCTAAAAAGGGGACGTATGAAGCTTTCTTT. This codes for CSAKKGTYEAFF.